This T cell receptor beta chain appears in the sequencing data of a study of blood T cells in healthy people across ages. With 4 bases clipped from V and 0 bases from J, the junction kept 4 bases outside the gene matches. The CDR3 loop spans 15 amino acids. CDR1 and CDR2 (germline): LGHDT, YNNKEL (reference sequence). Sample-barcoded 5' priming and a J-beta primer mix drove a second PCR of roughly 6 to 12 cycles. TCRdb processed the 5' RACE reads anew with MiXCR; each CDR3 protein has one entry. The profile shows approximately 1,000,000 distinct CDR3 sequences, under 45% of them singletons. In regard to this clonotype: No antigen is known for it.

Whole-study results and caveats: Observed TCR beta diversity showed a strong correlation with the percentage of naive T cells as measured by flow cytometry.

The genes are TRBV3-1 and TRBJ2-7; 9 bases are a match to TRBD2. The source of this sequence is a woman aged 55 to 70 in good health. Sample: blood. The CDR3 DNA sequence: TGTGCCAGCAGCCCTCCAGCGGGAGGCTCCTACGAGCAGTACTTC. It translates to CASSPPAGGSYEQYF.